This section outlines one T cell receptor beta chain sequence together with its context. This sample stems from a study of blood T cell repertoires in COVID-19. Germline CDR1 SGHDT, CDR2 YYEEEE. The CDR3 is 13 amino acids. Trimming removed 1 base from V and 4 bases from J, with 9 bases in between. In the source study's methods: Estimation of nucleated cell counts relied on the amplification of reference gene primers. Produced via immunoSEQ multiplex PCR; TCRdb's table is partial and in-frame only. D and trimming come from the DNA, and the V and J calls and clone size come from that table. The table includes roughly 300,000 clones, approximately 90% detected once.

V and J are TRBV5-6 and TRBJ2-7, with D maybe TRBD2 (6 bases). Specimen: PBMCs or T cells enriched from blood (not recorded which). The sequence derives from a woman aged 40-49 years with acute COVID-19. Here the CDR3 reads CASSLTGVYEQYF. Written as DNA, the CDR3 is TGTGCCAGCAGCTTGACGGGGGTTTACGAGCAGTACTTC. Looking up the rest from reference TRBV5-6 and TRBJ2-7 gives the full variable domain: DAGVTQSPTHLIKTRGQQVTLRCSPKSGHDTVSWYQQALGQGPQFIFQYYEEEERQRGNFPDRFSGHQFPNYSSELNVNALLLGDSALYLCASSLTGVYEQYFGPGTRLTVT.